These T cell receptor beta chains were read from a single sample in a study of Graves' ophthalmopathy and Graves' hyperthyroidism. TCRdb independently ran MiXCR on the multiplex PCR reads; one entry per CDR3 protein. The sample contains approximately 540,000 distinct CDR3 sequences, 39% of which appear only once. The specimen sequenced was peripheral blood or thyroid tissue (not recorded which). Receptor source: an adult man with Graves' hyperthyroidism. Both conserved end residues are part of each CDR3. D genes are given only for firm matches. Not all rows give a size; the values are once, few, many and, for expanded clones, a class.

d_gene: .
j_gene: TRBJ2-7
abundance: .
v_gene: TRBV14
CDR3nt: TGTGCCAGCTCACCCTACGACAAGCATGAGCAGTACTTC
CDR3aa: CASSPYDKHEQYF

d_gene: .
j_gene: TRBJ2-6
abundance: .
v_gene: TRBV7-9
CDR3nt: TGTGCCAGCAGCGAGAGCTCTGGGGCCAACGTCCTGACTTTC
CDR3aa: CASSESSGANVLTF

d_gene: .
j_gene: TRBJ1-2
abundance: .
v_gene: TRBV24-1
CDR3nt: TGTGCCACCAGTGATGGGGGAGGGAATTACTATGGCTACACCTTC
CDR3aa: CATSDGGGNYYGYTF

d_gene: TRBD1
j_gene: TRBJ2-6
abundance: many
v_gene: TRBV7-9
CDR3nt: TGTGCCAGCAGCTTAGTCAGGGGGCCAAACTCTGGGGCCAACGTCCTGACTTTC
CDR3aa: CASSLVRGPNSGANVLTF

d_gene: .
j_gene: TRBJ2-7
abundance: .
v_gene: TRBV4-1
CDR3nt: TGCGCCAGCAGCCTCGGGATCTCGCAGGCCTACGAGCAGTACTTC
CDR3aa: CASSLGISQAYEQYF

d_gene: TRBD2
j_gene: TRBJ2-5
abundance: .
v_gene: TRBV25-1
CDR3nt: TGTGCCAGCAGGAATAGCGGGAGGGGCCCCCGACGCGGGGACCAGTACTTC
CDR3aa: CASRNSGRGPRRGDQYF

d_gene: .
j_gene: TRBJ2-3
abundance: .
v_gene: TRBV7-9
CDR3nt: TGTGCCAGCAGCCGGGACATGAGGCAGTATTTT
CDR3aa: CASSRDMRQYF

d_gene: .
j_gene: TRBJ2-5
abundance: many
v_gene: TRBV5-8
CDR3nt: TGTGCCAGCAGCTACGCAAAGGAGACCCAGTACTTC
CDR3aa: CASSYAKETQYF

d_gene: .
j_gene: TRBJ2-7
abundance: .
v_gene: TRBV25-1
CDR3nt: TGTGCCAGCAGTCCAAAGGCAGAGGACTACGAGCAGTACTTC
CDR3aa: CASSPKAEDYEQYF

d_gene: .
j_gene: TRBJ1-1
abundance: .
v_gene: TRBV9
CDR3nt: TGTGCCAGCGGGGCGGATGGCACGATGAACACTGAAGCCTTCTTT
CDR3aa: CASGADGTMNTEAFF

d_gene: .
j_gene: TRBJ1-1
abundance: many
v_gene: TRBV11-3
CDR3nt: TGTGCCAGCAGCTTAAATCGCTGGTCAGGTGCTACTGAAGCTTTCTTT
CDR3aa: CASSLNRWSGATEAFF

d_gene: .
j_gene: TRBJ2-7
abundance: many
v_gene: TRBV5-6
CDR3nt: TGTGCCAGCAGCGGCCCCGGGACTCTTTCCTACGAGCAGTACTTC
CDR3aa: CASSGPGTLSYEQYF

d_gene: TRBD1
j_gene: TRBJ1-5
abundance: few
v_gene: TRBV28
CDR3nt: TGTGCCAGCAGAGCGACAGGGGGCAAGGGCAATCAGCCCCAGCATTTT
CDR3aa: CASRATGGKGNQPQHF

d_gene: TRBD1
j_gene: TRBJ1-2
abundance: .
v_gene: TRBV3-1
CDR3nt: TGTGCCAGCAGACGGACAGGGGGCGGTGGCTACACCTTC
CDR3aa: CASRRTGGGGYTF

d_gene: TRBD2
j_gene: TRBJ2-2
abundance: few
v_gene: TRBV20-1
CDR3nt: TGCAGTGCTCCTCCCCCGGGACTAGCGGTCACCGGGGAGCTGTTTTTT
CDR3aa: CSAPPPGLAVTGELFF

d_gene: .
j_gene: TRBJ1-1
abundance: many
v_gene: TRBV9
CDR3nt: TGTGCCAGCAGCGTAGGTGTGGGGGTGAACACTGAAGCTTTCTTT
CDR3aa: CASSVGVGVNTEAFF

d_gene: TRBD1
j_gene: TRBJ1-4
abundance: .
v_gene: TRBV7-2
CDR3nt: TGTGCCAGCAGCGGCGGGGACAGGGGTGAAAAACTGTTTTTT
CDR3aa: CASSGGDRGEKLFF

d_gene: TRBD1
j_gene: TRBJ1-6
abundance: .
v_gene: TRBV20-1
CDR3nt: TGCAGTGCTAGAGCCCCGGGTGGTAGCGGGACAGGCGGTTCACCCCTCCACTTT
CDR3aa: CSARAPGGSGTGGSPLHF

d_gene: TRBD2
j_gene: TRBJ2-5
abundance: .
v_gene: TRBV4-2
CDR3nt: TGTGCCAGCAGCCAAGGCCCGGCTAGCGGGTACCAAGAGACCCAGTACTTC
CDR3aa: CASSQGPASGYQETQYF

d_gene: .
j_gene: TRBJ2-5
abundance: .
v_gene: TRBV24-1
CDR3nt: TGTGCCACCAGTGAAGCTCAGGGGGGTGAGATTGGGACCCAGTACTTC
CDR3aa: CATSEAQGGEIGTQYF

d_gene: .
j_gene: TRBJ1-1
abundance: many
v_gene: TRBV7-9
CDR3nt: TGTGCCAGCGAGAGGAGGCGACAGAACACTGAAGCTTTCTTT
CDR3aa: CASERRRQNTEAFF

d_gene: .
j_gene: TRBJ2-3
abundance: few
v_gene: TRBV9
CDR3nt: TGTGCCAGCAGCGTGCAAGGGACTCGCACAGATACGCAGTATTTT
CDR3aa: CASSVQGTRTDTQYF

d_gene: .
j_gene: TRBJ1-3
abundance: many
v_gene: TRBV2
CDR3nt: TGTGCCAGCAGTGAAGGGTCTGGAAACACCATATATTTT
CDR3aa: CASSEGSGNTIYF

d_gene: .
j_gene: TRBJ1-5
abundance: few
v_gene: TRBV3-1
CDR3nt: TGTGCCAGCAGCCAAGATCGCTGGGATCAGCCCCAGCATTTT
CDR3aa: CASSQDRWDQPQHF

d_gene: TRBD1
j_gene: TRBJ1-5
abundance: .
v_gene: TRBV10-3
CDR3nt: TGTGCCATCTGGACAGGGCCCCAGCATTTT
CDR3aa: CAIWTGPQHF

d_gene: .
j_gene: TRBJ2-7
abundance: .
v_gene: TRBV7-2
CDR3nt: TGTGCCAGCAGCTTCGGGCGTTTCTACGAGCAGTACTTC
CDR3aa: CASSFGRFYEQYF

d_gene: TRBD1
j_gene: TRBJ1-5
abundance: many
v_gene: TRBV12-3/TRBV12-4
CDR3nt: TGTGCCAGCAGTCCGGGGACAGGCCGCAATCAGCCCCAGCATTTT
CDR3aa: CASSPGTGRNQPQHF

d_gene: .
j_gene: TRBJ2-5
abundance: many
v_gene: TRBV7-6
CDR3nt: TGTACCAGCAGCCTCCCGGGACTCGAGACCCAGTACTTC
CDR3aa: CTSSLPGLETQYF

d_gene: TRBD1
j_gene: TRBJ2-7
abundance: .
v_gene: TRBV9
CDR3nt: TGTGCCAGCAGCGTAGGGGGACAGGGGGCAACCTACGAGCAGTACTTC
CDR3aa: CASSVGGQGATYEQYF

d_gene: .
j_gene: TRBJ1-1
abundance: many
v_gene: TRBV7-3
CDR3nt: TGTGCCAGCAGGCAAGAGGTGGGGACTGAAGCTTTCTTT
CDR3aa: CASRQEVGTEAFF

d_gene: .
j_gene: TRBJ1-5
abundance: once
v_gene: TRBV28
CDR3nt: TGTGCCAGCACTCGAAGGAGTTTCAATCAGCCCCAGCATTTT
CDR3aa: CASTRRSFNQPQHF

d_gene: .
j_gene: TRBJ2-7
abundance: many
v_gene: TRBV7-2
CDR3nt: TGTGCCAGCGGAAAAGGCACTTTCTCCTACGAGCAGTACTTC
CDR3aa: CASGKGTFSYEQYF